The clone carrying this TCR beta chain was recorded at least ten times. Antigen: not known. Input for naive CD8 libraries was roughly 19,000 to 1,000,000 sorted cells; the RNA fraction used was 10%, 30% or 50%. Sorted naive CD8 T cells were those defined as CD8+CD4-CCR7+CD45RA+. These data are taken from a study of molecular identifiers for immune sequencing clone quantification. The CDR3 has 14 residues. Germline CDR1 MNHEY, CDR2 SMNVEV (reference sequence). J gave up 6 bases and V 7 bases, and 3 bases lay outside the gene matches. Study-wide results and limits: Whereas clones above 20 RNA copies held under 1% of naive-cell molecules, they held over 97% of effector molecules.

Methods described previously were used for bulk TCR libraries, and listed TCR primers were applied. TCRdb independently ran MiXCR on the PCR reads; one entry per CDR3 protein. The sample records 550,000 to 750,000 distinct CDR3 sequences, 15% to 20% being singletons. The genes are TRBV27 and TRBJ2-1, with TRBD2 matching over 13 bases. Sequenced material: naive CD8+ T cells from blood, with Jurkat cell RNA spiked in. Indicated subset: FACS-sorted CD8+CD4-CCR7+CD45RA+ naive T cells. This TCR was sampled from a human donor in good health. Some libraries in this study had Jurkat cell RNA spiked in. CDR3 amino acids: CASKLAGGVNEQFF. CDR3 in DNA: TGTGCCAGCAAACTAGCGGGAGGGGTCAATGAGCAGTTCTTC.